The source of this TCR beta chain is a study of CD8 T cells in ankylosing spondylitis. Between the trimmed V and J ends, which lost 6 bases and 5 bases, there was a span of 10 bases. Germline V gene sequence: CDR1 DFQATT, CDR2 SNEGSKA (reference sequence). CDR3 length equals 11 residues. Findings and caveats of the study: In peripheral blood, disease-linked CD8+ clones occurred at relatively low frequencies.

TCRdb passed the 5' RACE reads through MiXCR, listing each CDR3 protein once. Of roughly 100,000 distinct CDR3 sequences listed, about 7.7% are singletons. Comments on this clonotype: What it binds is unknown.

The sequenced sample was blood, either unsorted or a sorted T cell fraction (not recorded which). The chain combines TRBV20-1 with TRBJ2-5; D is ambiguous. This sequence originates from a male donor with ankylosing spondylitis or in good health (not recorded which). The DNA for the CDR3 is TGCAGTGCCCACCCTTCCGAGACCCAGTACTTC. Translated: CSAHPSETQYF.